The sequence of this TCR beta chain was determined in a study of shared clonotypes between healthy human individuals. Data came from immunoSEQ multiplex PCR; TCRdb stores just in-frame clones and leaves some out. The sample holds approximately 1.5 million clones, around 98% seen once. The sequence was obtained from a man aged 25-45 years in good health. What was sequenced was naive CD4+ T cells sorted from blood. As for subset: CD45RA+ positively selected.

This CDR3 reads CASRPSLSGRPTGELFF. The CDR3 nucleotides are TGTGCCAGCAGGCCCTCCCTTAGCGGGAGACCCACCGGGGAGCTGTTTTTT. The rearrangement joins TRBV5-4 to TRBJ2-2, with 9 bases identical to TRBD2. The CDR3 sequence is 17 residues long. J was trimmed by 4 bases and V by 5 bases; bases with no gene match: 12. CDR1 is SGHNT and CDR2 is YYREEE in the germline V gene (reference sequence).